This T cell receptor (beta chain) was sequenced in a study of cytomegalovirus exposure and HLA in healthy donors. PCR was performed using 60 Vbeta and 13 Jbeta primers. The table came from immunoSEQ multiplex PCR; TCRdb's copy has only in-frame clones and leaves some out. The sample records about 140,000 clones, roughly 77% being singletons. V lost 3 bases and J lost 7, with 15 bases in between. CDR1 is MGHRA and CDR2 is YSYEKL in the germline V gene. There are 14 residues in the CDR3. Sequences were obtained from PBMCs. The receptor was isolated from a man aged 25 to 45 in good health and CMV-seronegative. The rearrangement uses TRBV4-1 and TRBJ1-2; TRBD1 is a possible D gene (5 bases). CDR3: CASSQYRGSLGYTF. DNA of the CDR3: TGCGCCAGCAGCCAGTACCGGGGGTCTCTTGGCTACACCTTC.